The 22 T cell receptor beta chains presented below share a single source sample, sequenced in a study of T cell repertoires in ileal Crohn's disease. The assay was immunoSEQ multiplex PCR, and TCRdb's table has in-frame clones only and misses some. This sample carries approximately 5,000 clones, about nine tenths of them seen once, and the ten largest clones take 5% to 6.5%. Sequencing was done on a sample of ileal tissue. The receptors were gathered from an adult with Crohn's disease.

The CDR3 loop reads CASSPGGGIYEQYF. CDR3 coding DNA: TGTGCCAGCAGCCCAGGGGGCGGAATCTACGAGCAGTACTTC. The chain recombines TRBV5-5 with TRBJ2-7, with 8 bases matching TRBD1. In germline, CDR1 is SGHKS, CDR2 YYEKEE (reference sequence). V gave up 4 bases and J gave up 3 bases; unmatched junction bases: 6. The CDR3 consists of 14 residues.

The V and J genes are TRBV30 and TRBJ2-1; perhaps TRBD1 as D (5 bases). This CDR3 is built from 13 residues. V lost 2 bases and J 5 bases, leaving 10 bases between the germline ends. Germline V gene data show CDR1 as GTSNPN and CDR2 as SVGIG (reference sequence). In DNA form, the CDR3 reads TGTGCCTGGAGTTACGACAGAAACAATGAGCAGTTCTTC. Its translation is CAWSYDRNNEQFF.

The chain couples TRBV11-2 to TRBJ2-1; TRBD1 might be the D (5 bases). V was clipped by 8 bases and J by 7 bases, with 21 bases between them. The CDR3 sequence is 15 residues long. Looked up from germline, CDR1 is SGHAT and CDR2 is FQNNGV. The chain's CDR3 is CASFPLDTVYNEQFF. CDR3 bases: TGTGCCAGCTTCCCTTTGGACACCGTATATAATGAGCAGTTCTTC.

The chain is built from TRBV6-1 and TRBJ2-7, with 8 bases that match TRBD1. J gave up 1 base and V 6 bases, and 5 bases lay outside the gene matches. Germline lookup yields CDR1 MNHNS and CDR2 SASEGT. The CDR3 sequence is 14 residues long. The CDR3 loop is CASSGRDRSYEQYF. CDR3 coding DNA: TGTGCCAGCAGCGGCCGGGACAGGTCCTACGAGCAGTACTTC.

The gene calls are TRBV7-3 and TRBJ2-1, with 7 bases matching TRBD2. The germline CDR1 and CDR2 sequences are SGHTA and FQGTGA. After removal of 3 bases from V and 3 bases from J, the junction contained 5 bases not matched to a gene. This CDR3 comprises 15 residues. The DNA for the CDR3 is TGTGCCAGCAGCTTTGGTGGACTAGACTACAATGAGCAGTTCTTC. This codes for CASSFGGLDYNEQFF.

This chain uses TRBV5-1 with TRBJ2-7; D not resolved. The CDR3 is 12 residues long. Germline V gene lookup returns CDR1 SGHRS and CDR2 YFSETQ. The germline V and J ends were trimmed by 3 bases and 2 bases, with 6 bases remaining between them. CDR3 bases: TGCGCCAGCAGCTCGTTCGCCTACGAGCAGTACTTC. Translation gives CASSSFAYEQYF.

The chain links TRBV18 to TRBJ1-2; TRBD1 agrees at 9 bases. V gave up 2 bases and J gave up 6 bases; unmatched junction bases: 4. Germline values: CDR1 KGHSH, CDR2 LQKENI. The CDR3 is made up of 14 amino acids. CDR3 sequence reads: CASSPWTGEDGYTF. CDR3 bases: TGTGCCAGCTCACCATGGACAGGGGAAGATGGCTACACCTTC. Combining the CDR3 with reference TRBV18 and TRBJ1-2 gives the whole variable domain NAGVMQNPRHLVRRRGQEARLRCSPMKGHSHVYWYRQLPEEGLKFMVYLQKENIIDESGMPKERFSAEFPKEGPSILRIQQVVRGDSAAYFCASSPWTGEDGYTFGSGTRLTVV.

The chain uses TRBV5-5 and TRBJ2-7, with TRBD1 identical over 7 bases. The CDR3 is 15 amino acids. The germline gives CDR1 SGHKS, CDR2 YYEKEE (reference sequence). V was pared by 0 bases and J by 6 bases, with 9 bases of the junction left unmatched. The CDR3 coding sequence is TGTGCCAGCAGCTTGGTAGGAGGCAGGGGGAGCGAGCAGTACTTC. Its protein is CASSLVGGRGSEQYF.

V usage is TRBV10-3 and J usage is TRBJ2-7; 11 bases map to TRBD2. Trimming removed 9 bases from V and 4 bases from J; junction bases left unmatched: 11. CDR3 length: 15 residues. Germline loops: CDR1 ENHRY, CDR2 SYGVKD. Here the CDR3 reads CAIGYLLAGAYEQYF. The CDR3 bases are TGTGCCATAGGATACCTACTAGCGGGGGCGTACGAGCAGTACTTC.

The V and J genes are TRBV15 and TRBJ2-2, with D tentatively TRBD2 (7 bases). The V and J ends lost 0 bases and 2 bases respectively, with 10 bases between them. The CDR3 covers 16 residues. Germline V gene sequence: CDR1 LNHNV, CDR2 YYDKDF (reference sequence). The CDR3 sequence: CATSREAGANTGELFF. DNA of the CDR3: TGTGCCACCAGCAGAGAGGCGGGGGCAAACACCGGGGAGCTGTTTTTT. Filled out from reference TRBV15 and TRBJ2-2, the complete variable domain reads DAMVIQNPRYQVTQFGKPVTLSCSQTLNHNVMYWYQQKSSQAPKLLFHYYDKDFNNEADTPDNFQSRRPNTSFCFLDIRSPGLGDTAMYLCATSREAGANTGELFFGEGSRLTVL.

This sequence joins TRBV5-1 and TRBJ1-5, with TRBD1 as a possible D gene (6 bases). Trimming took off 2 bases at V and 6 bases at J, with 12 bases between the two ends. This CDR3 contains 14 residues. Germline-derived CDR1 and CDR2 are SGHRS and YFSETQ. CDR3 protein: CASSFLGGGQPQHF. CDR3 nucleotides: TGCGCCAGCAGCTTCCTTGGGGGCGGTCAGCCCCAGCATTTT. Using reference TRBV5-1 and TRBJ1-5 for the parts outside the CDR3, the full variable domain is KAGVTQTPRYLIKTRGQQVTLSCSPISGHRSVSWYQQTPGQGLQFLFEYFSETQRNKGNFPGRFSGRQFSNSRSEMNVSTLELGDSALYLCASSFLGGGQPQHFGDGTRLSIL.

V is TRBV2 and J is TRBJ2-5; TRBD2 agrees at 8 bases. The CDR3 has 13 amino acids. The V and J ends lost 8 bases and 3 bases, in that order; junction bases with no gene match: 5. Germline V gene lookup returns CDR1 SNHLY and CDR2 FYNNEI. This CDR3 reads CASLGLAKETQYF. In DNA, the CDR3 is TGTGCCAGCCTAGGACTAGCAAAAGAGACCCAGTACTTC.

The chain joins TRBV5-1 to TRBJ2-7; possibly TRBD1 for D (5 bases). Germline V gene sequence: CDR1 SGHRS, CDR2 YFSETQ. This CDR3 contains 14 residues. V dropped 0 bases and J dropped 2 bases, with 9 bases sitting between them. CDR3 coding DNA: TGCGCCAGCAGCTTGGTGTCAGGGACCTACGAGCAGTACTTC. Protein sequence: CASSLVSGTYEQYF.

The rearrangement uses TRBV6-5 and TRBJ2-1; D is ambiguous. The V and J ends lost 2 bases and 8 bases respectively, with 10 bases between them. This CDR3 region has 13 residues. Germline values: CDR1 MNHEY, CDR2 SVGAGI. The CDR3 DNA follows: TGTGCCAGCAGTTACCCCGCAAGCGATGAGCAGTTCTTC. Translated: CASSYPASDEQFF.

This chain uses TRBV28 with TRBJ1-6; 8 bases match TRBD1. Per the germline V gene, CDR1 is MDHEN and CDR2 is SYDVKM. V was clipped by 6 bases and J by 7 bases; unmatched bases: 8. CDR3 length: 15 amino acids. The CDR3 region is CASRPGTGANSPLHF. As DNA, the CDR3 is TGTGCCAGCAGACCCGGGACAGGTGCGAATTCACCCCTCCACTTT.

V is TRBV7-9 and J is TRBJ1-1; perhaps TRBD1 as D (5 bases). CDR1 SEHNR and CDR2 FQNEAQ come from the germline V gene (reference sequence). This CDR3 is built from 15 residues. V lost 7 bases, J lost 4 bases, and 19 bases lay in between. CDR3 bases: TGTGCCAGCACCCTGTTGGGGGGGAAGGCCACTGAAGCTTTCTTT. This sequence encodes CASTLLGGKATEAFF.

The genes are TRBV7-9 and TRBJ1-4; 8 nucleotides agree with TRBD1. CDR1 and CDR2 (germline): SEHNR, FQNEAQ (reference sequence). Unmatched junction bases numbered 10, after V lost 3 bases and J lost 10 bases. This CDR3 is built from 15 residues. The CDR3 nucleotides are TGTGCCAGCAGCTTCCCCGGGACAGGTGTGGGAAAACTGTTTTTT. Translation gives CASSFPGTGVGKLFF.

CDR3 amino acids: CASSPLAGSYNEQFF. The CDR3 bases are TGTGCCAGCAGTCCTCTAGCAGGCTCCTACAATGAGCAGTTCTTC. The chain employs TRBV7-3 and TRBJ2-1; possible D gene TRBD2, 5 bases. V dropped 6 bases and J dropped 0 bases, with 12 bases sitting between them. CDR1 and CDR2 from the germline V gene are SGHTA and FQGTGA. The CDR3 totals 15 residues.

This clone was detected once. This sequence joins TRBV5-6 and TRBJ2-2; 9 bases match TRBD1. V was pared by 4 bases and J by 2 bases, with 9 bases of the junction left unmatched. This CDR3 is built from 17 residues. The germline gives CDR1 SGHDT, CDR2 YYEEEE. The CDR3: CASSRTGVLSNTGELFF. As DNA, the CDR3 is TGTGCCAGCAGCCGGACAGGGGTCTTGAGTAACACCGGGGAGCTGTTTTTT. The full variable domain, in which reference TRBV5-6 and TRBJ2-2 provide the parts outside the CDR3, is DAGVTQSPTHLIKTRGQQVTLRCSPKSGHDTVSWYQQALGQGPQFIFQYYEEEERQRGNFPDRFSGHQFPNYSSELNVNALLLGDSALYLCASSRTGVLSNTGELFFGEGSRLTVL.

This sequence joins TRBV6-5 and TRBJ2-7, with D maybe TRBD1 (6 bases). The germline gives CDR1 MNHEY, CDR2 SVGAGI. Trimming left V 4 bases short and J 4 bases short, with 14 bases between. This CDR3 contains 14 residues. CDR3 nucleotide sequence: TGTGCCAGCAGTTTTGGGACACACTTATACGAGCAGTACTTC. It specifies CASSFGTHLYEQYF.

This clone was recorded a few times. The chain carries TRBV4-2 and TRBJ1-1; D is perhaps TRBD1 (6 bases). The CDR3 is 14 residues long. The germline V and J ends were trimmed by 1 base and 0 bases, with 6 bases remaining between them. CDR1 is LGHNA, CDR2 YNFKEQ, per germline. The CDR3 here is CASSQGTVNTEAFF. The CDR3 region has the DNA TGTGCCAGCAGCCAAGGGACAGTGAACACTGAAGCTTTCTTT.

V usage is TRBV5-1 and J usage is TRBJ1-5; no firm D call. The germline V gene encodes CDR1 SGHRS and CDR2 YFSETQ. The CDR3 totals 14 residues. Trimming removed 0 bases from V and 3 bases from J, with 7 bases in between. CDR3 amino acids: CASSLAGDNQPQHF. In DNA, the CDR3 is TGCGCCAGCAGCTTGGCCGGTGACAATCAGCCCCAGCATTTT.